This T cell receptor beta chain was recovered during a study of blood T cell repertoires in COVID-19. Across the whole study: Sources were T cells, B-cell-depleted T cells, or PBMCs; the material itself was cDNA or gDNA.

Clones were sequenced by immunoSEQ multiplex PCR, and TCRdb holds only the in-frame ones, with some missing. The table records more than 95,000 clones, around 87% of them present only once. CDR1 MGHDK and CDR2 SYGVNS come from the germline V gene. The J segment lost 8 bases and the V segment lost 3 bases, leaving 13 bases of the junction unmatched. The CDR3 loop spans 16 amino acids. The receptor was derived from a man aged 45-65 years with acute or convalescent COVID-19. The sample taken for sequencing was peripheral blood. The V call is TRBV25-1, the J call TRBJ1-2, with 9 bases that match TRBD1. In DNA, the CDR3 is TGTGCCAGCAGTGATCAACAGGGGGCATTTCGGGGCGGCTACACCTTC. Translated, it gives CASSDQQGAFRGGYTF.